Listed below are T cell receptor beta chains from one sample, sequenced in a study of CD8 T cells in ankylosing spondylitis. From the 5' RACE reads, TCRdb called clonotypes with MiXCR, one entry per CDR3 protein. Among around 430,000 distinct CDR3 sequences listed, approximately 17% were seen once. The sample was blood, either unsorted or a sorted T cell fraction (not recorded which). Every receptor here comes from a male donor with ankylosing spondylitis. CDR3s include the opening cysteine and the closing phenylalanine or tryptophan. Fields, in order: CDR3 protein, J gene, V gene.

cdr3_aa: CASSLAIEETQYF
j_call: TRBJ2-5
v_call: TRBV12-3/TRBV12-4

cdr3_aa: CASSLYLEQFF
j_call: TRBJ2-1
v_call: TRBV12-3/TRBV12-4

cdr3_aa: CATSAIGGANYGYTF
j_call: TRBJ1-2
v_call: TRBV15

cdr3_aa: CASSVVGSGRSGNTIYF
j_call: TRBJ1-3
v_call: TRBV9

cdr3_aa: CASRSVAEAFF
j_call: TRBJ1-1
v_call: TRBV12-3/TRBV12-4

cdr3_aa: CASSPGGGTGHYEQYF
j_call: TRBJ2-7
v_call: TRBV12-3/TRBV12-4

cdr3_aa: CASSYRTSGSIYEQFF
j_call: TRBJ2-1
v_call: TRBV6-2/TRBV6-3

cdr3_aa: CSARLPRTSGGNNEQFF
j_call: TRBJ2-1
v_call: TRBV20-1

cdr3_aa: CASSSDGDYGYTF
j_call: TRBJ1-2
v_call: TRBV5-1

cdr3_aa: CSAGIQGVGLQETQYF
j_call: TRBJ2-5
v_call: TRBV20-1

cdr3_aa: CASSSPTSGSYYEQYF
j_call: TRBJ2-7
v_call: TRBV28

cdr3_aa: CASSLPGKDTEAFF
j_call: TRBJ1-1
v_call: TRBV5-1

cdr3_aa: CSAERTSGSYEQYF
j_call: TRBJ2-7
v_call: TRBV20-1

cdr3_aa: CASSPTHRGSNQPQHF
j_call: TRBJ1-5
v_call: TRBV7-2

cdr3_aa: CASSPNSGGSIRTQYF
j_call: TRBJ2-3
v_call: TRBV5-5

cdr3_aa: CASSSGNLDTQYF
j_call: TRBJ2-3
v_call: TRBV5-1

cdr3_aa: CASSQGEGGASYNEQFF
j_call: TRBJ2-1
v_call: TRBV4-1

cdr3_aa: CASSLTSGGANDEQFF
j_call: TRBJ2-1
v_call: TRBV6-5

cdr3_aa: CASSPGGSTAKNIQYF
j_call: TRBJ2-4
v_call: TRBV28

cdr3_aa: CSARAPAGGLTGELFF
j_call: TRBJ2-2
v_call: TRBV20-1

cdr3_aa: CSARVWSSGSTDTQYF
j_call: TRBJ2-3
v_call: TRBV20-1

cdr3_aa: CSAHGLGVETQYF
j_call: TRBJ2-5
v_call: TRBV20-1

cdr3_aa: CASSLEGWRKGYGYTF
j_call: TRBJ1-2
v_call: TRBV5-1

cdr3_aa: CASSKRTGEYTNEKLFF
j_call: TRBJ1-4
v_call: TRBV12-3/TRBV12-4

cdr3_aa: CASSQQWGTFGANVLTF
j_call: TRBJ2-6
v_call: TRBV14

cdr3_aa: CSAARTSGRVGGYYEQYF
j_call: TRBJ2-7
v_call: TRBV20-1

cdr3_aa: CASSTPREMDEQYF
j_call: TRBJ2-7
v_call: TRBV7-9

cdr3_aa: CSASISGSYEQYF
j_call: TRBJ2-7
v_call: TRBV20-1

cdr3_aa: CASSLSQNNEQFF
j_call: TRBJ2-1
v_call: TRBV27

cdr3_aa: CSAGDWSSYNEQFF
j_call: TRBJ2-1
v_call: TRBV29-1

cdr3_aa: CASSLGQGNTDTQYF
j_call: TRBJ2-3
v_call: TRBV7-2

cdr3_aa: CASSLDGGPSYEQYF
j_call: TRBJ2-7
v_call: TRBV11-2

cdr3_aa: CASSYGGSGVIYEQYF
j_call: TRBJ2-7
v_call: TRBV6-2/TRBV6-3

cdr3_aa: CATTTALADTDTQYF
j_call: TRBJ2-3
v_call: TRBV15

cdr3_aa: CASSPGLPGNTEAFF
j_call: TRBJ1-1
v_call: TRBV14

cdr3_aa: CASSPGVAGVRYEQYF
j_call: TRBJ2-7
v_call: TRBV28

cdr3_aa: CASSQARGQGGYEAFF
j_call: TRBJ1-1
v_call: TRBV7-9

cdr3_aa: CSASGQNTGELFF
j_call: TRBJ2-2
v_call: TRBV20-1

cdr3_aa: CASSRRYVNTEAFF
j_call: TRBJ1-1
v_call: TRBV12-3/TRBV12-4

cdr3_aa: CAWSRENTIYF
j_call: TRBJ1-3
v_call: TRBV30